This TCR beta chain comes out of a study of tumor-infiltrating lymphocytes in localized non-small cell lung cancer. The assay was immunoSEQ multiplex PCR, and TCRdb's table has in-frame clones only and misses some. The data show over 7,500 clones, just under 85% seen once. The sequence was collected from a human donor with non-small cell lung cancer. The sequenced sample was uninvolved lung tissue not adjacent to the tumor.

Written as DNA, the CDR3 is TGTGCCAGCAGCTTAGGTGGGCAGAATTCACCCCTCCACTTT. Amino acid sequence: CASSLGGQNSPLHF. The chain has TRBV7-2 and TRBJ1-6; D not certain. Germline V lookup: CDR1 SGHTA, CDR2 FQGNSA. The CDR3 totals 14 residues. V lost 1 base to trimming and J lost 7 bases, with 8 bases between them. Based on the CDR3 plus reference TRBV7-2 and TRBJ1-6, the full variable domain is GAGVSQSPSNKVTEKGKDVELRCDPISGHTALYWYRQSLGQGLEFLIYFQGNSAPDKSGLPSDRFSAERTGGSVSTLTIQRTQQEDSAVYLCASSLGGQNSPLHFGNGTRLTVT.